This entry lists 8 T cell receptor beta chains sequenced from one sample in a study of blood T cells in healthy people across ages. Together with a sample-barcoded 5' primer, a J-beta primer mix was included in a second PCR lasting roughly 6 to 12 cycles. One entry per CDR3 protein, called by TCRdb with MiXCR from the 5' RACE reads. The sample has 1.5 million to 2 million distinct CDR3 sequences; 28% are singletons. The sample taken for sequencing was blood. Receptors originate from a woman aged 30 to 39 in good health.

In this sample, this clonotype turned up a few times. The V and J genes are TRBV5-1 and TRBJ2-1; 8 nucleotides align to TRBD2. Germline V gene lookup returns CDR1 SGHRS and CDR2 YFSETQ. V shed 2 bases and J 7 bases; nucleotides not matched to a gene: 5. The CDR3 totals 14 residues. The CDR3 bases are TGCGCCAGCAGCTTAAGCGGGAGCAAAAATGAGCAGTTCTTC. This gives the protein CASSLSGSKNEQFF.

This chain links TRBV2 with TRBJ1-4, with TRBD1 as a possible D gene (6 bases). Between the trimmed V and J ends, which lost 5 bases and 10 bases, there was a span of 11 bases. The CDR3 is 12 amino acids. Germline CDR1 is SNHLY and CDR2 is FYNNEI. This CDR3 is CASSWDNRKLFF. DNA of the CDR3: TGTGCCAGCAGTTGGGACAACCGAAAACTGTTTTTT.

This chain uses TRBV29-1 with TRBJ1-4; D not certain. The V and J ends lost 7 bases and 2 bases respectively, with 17 bases between them. The CDR3 totals 15 residues. CDR1 is SQVTM, CDR2 ANQGSEA, per germline. The CDR3 DNA is TGCAGCGCCCAAGGCCGTGGGGAGACTAATGAAAAACTGTTTTTT. Translating gives CSAQGRGETNEKLFF.

Details on this clonotype: This may be a read error, as it is one base from a much larger clone. The rearrangement joins TRBV6-2 or TRBV6-3 to TRBJ2-7; D is uncertain. Germline CDR1 is MNHEY and CDR2 is SVGEGT. The CDR3 totals 14 residues. V shed 6 bases and J shed 0 bases, with 12 bases lying between them. DNA of the CDR3: TGTGCCAGCAGAGGCGGCCTCTCCTCCTACGAGCAGTACTTC. The encoded protein is CASRGGLSSYEQYF.

The chain links TRBV9 to TRBJ1-2, with 10 bases fitting TRBD1. V lost 0 bases, J lost 4 bases, and 0 bases stayed unmatched. Germline V gene lookup returns CDR1 SGDLS and CDR2 YYNGEE. There are 14 residues in the CDR3. The DNA for the CDR3 is TGTGCCAGCAGCGTAGGGACAGGGGGCTATGGCTACACCTTC. It yields the protein CASSVGTGGYGYTF. The full variable domain, its missing parts supplied by reference TRBV9 and TRBJ1-2, is DSGVTQTPKHLITATGQRVTLRCSPRSGDLSVYWYQQSLDQGLQFLIQYYNGEERAKGNILERFSAQQFPDLHSELNLSSLELGDSALYFCASSVGTGGYGYTFGSGTRLTVV.

As to this clonotype: A junction boundary mismatches the germline segment, possibly from a read error. The DNA of the CDR3 is TGTAGTGCCAGTGGACAGGAACCCTACGAGCAGTACTTC. It encodes CSASGQEPYEQYF. This sequence joins TRBV20-1 and TRBJ2-7; TRBD1 agrees at 7 bases. The CDR3 is 13 residues long. Germline CDR1 and CDR2: DFQATT and SNEGSKA (reference sequence).

This clonotype was counted only a few times. DNA for the CDR3: TGCGCCAGCAGTGAGTCGGGGCACACAGATACGCAGTATTTT. Amino acid sequence: CASSESGHTDTQYF. J is TRBJ2-3 and V is TRBV10-2; D may be TRBD1 (5 bases). There are 14 residues in the CDR3. Trimming removed 0 bases from V and 2 bases from J, with 6 bases in between. CDR1 and CDR2 (germline): WSHSY, SAAADI.

This clonotype has only a few counts. The chain joins TRBV12-3 or TRBV12-4 to TRBJ2-1, with D possibly being TRBD1 (6 bases). This CDR3 spans 14 amino acids. Trimming stripped 2 bases from V and 7 bases from J, with 12 bases between. DNA of the CDR3: TGTGCCAGCAGTTTATTCAGGGGTGGTAATGAGCAGTTCTTC. Encoded protein: CASSLFRGGNEQFF.